This TCR beta chain was sequenced in a study of Ad26.COV2.S vaccination and SARS-CoV-2 variants. About this clone itself: The antigen remains undetermined.

The CDR3 totals 15 residues. Looked up from germline, CDR1 is SGDLS and CDR2 is YYNGEE. Trimming removed 0 bases from V and 4 bases from J; junction bases left unmatched: 1. Findings of the study overall: Total responses of T cells may have been underestimated by the analyses of TCR breadth and depth. Individuals receiving vaccine had higher spike-specific TCR breadth than placebo recipients did. Non-spike TCR breadth did not differ much between vaccine and placebo recipients. Reportedly, after vaccination the spike-specific CD8+ and CD4+ T cell responses displayed substantial breadth.

Data came from immunoSEQ multiplex PCR; TCRdb stores just in-frame clones and leaves some out. This table holds roughly 150,000 clones, roughly 90% found once. The receptor was derived from a human donor who had recovered from COVID-19. This chain connects TRBV9 to TRBJ1-5; 10 bases are a match to TRBD1. The input for sequencing was peripheral blood, taken after recovery from COVID-19. This chain's CDR3 is CASSVGDRGNQPQHF. The CDR3 DNA follows: TGTGCCAGCAGCGTAGGGGACAGGGGAAATCAGCCCCAGCATTTT.